Below, 29 T cell receptor beta chains from the same sample are listed, as sequenced in a study of post-analysis software for immune sequencing data. Overall study findings and caveats: Controls had lower frequencies than patients of 4 or 5 TRBV segments, which included TRBV5-6, TRBV5-1 and TRBV20-1.

Unique molecular identifiers featured in each of the TCR beta cDNA libraries. TCRdb analysed the PCR reads with MiXCR anew, one entry per CDR3 protein. The data show a few hundred thousand distinct CDR3 sequences, less than 40% seen once. For these TCRs, the target antigens are not known. Sequencing input: blood. Source of these receptors: a girl aged 5-17 years with multiple sclerosis.

Points on this clonotype: A read error may produce the germline difference seen at one junction end. In DNA form, the CDR3 reads TGTGCCAGCAGTTACTTGAGGGACAGGGATACGCAGTATTTT. Translated: CASSYLRDRDTQYF. The rearrangement links TRBV10-3 to TRBJ2-3; 8 bases are a match to TRBD1. The CDR3 has 14 residues. Germline CDR1 and CDR2: ENHRY and SYGVKD.

This clonotype was detected only a few times. The rearrangement links TRBV29-1 to TRBJ2-7; 8 nucleotides align to TRBD2. V lost 2 bases to trimming and J lost 1 base; unmatched junction nucleotides: 4. CDR3 length equals 14 residues. From germline, CDR1 is SQVTM and CDR2 ANQGSEA. As DNA, the CDR3 is TGCAGCGTTGAAAAGCGGGGGACGTCCTACGAGCAGTACTTC. It translates to CSVEKRGTSYEQYF.

The chain is built from TRBV5-1 and TRBJ2-3; D perhaps matches TRBD1 (5 bases). Looked up from germline, CDR1 is SGHRS and CDR2 is YFSETQ. The ends were cut back, 5 bases at V and 5 bases at J, with 12 bases in the middle. The CDR3 length is 13 residues. The CDR3 sequence: CASRQGGLDTQYF. The CDR3 region has the DNA TGCGCCAGCAGGCAGGGTGGATTAGATACGCAGTATTTT.

The V call is TRBV15, the J call TRBJ1-5; tentative D call: TRBD1 (6 bases). Germline values: CDR1 LNHNV, CDR2 YYDKDF (reference sequence). Trimming stripped 0 bases from V and 4 bases from J, with 10 bases between. The CDR3 spans 15 residues. DNA for the CDR3: TGTGCCACCAGCAGAGAGGGGGCAGGGAATCAGCCCCAGCATTTT. As protein: CATSREGAGNQPQHF.

This clonotype was observed many times. The chain recombines TRBV7-2 with TRBJ2-3, with D possibly being TRBD2 (5 bases). This CDR3 spans 13 amino acids. Germline CDR1 reads SGHTA; CDR2 reads FQGNSA. Trimming cost V 6 bases and J 3 bases, with 10 bases left between them. For the CDR3, the DNA is TGTGCCAGCAGTCGAGGGTGGACAGATACGCAGTATTTT. Translation: CASSRGWTDTQYF.

The rearrangement uses TRBV29-1 and TRBJ2-1; D is undetermined. Trimming stripped 6 bases from V and 2 bases from J, with 14 bases between. The CDR3 loop spans 14 amino acids. Germline-derived CDR1 and CDR2 are SQVTM and ANQGSEA. The CDR3 reads CSVRLSRAYNEQFF. CDR3 nucleotides: TGCAGCGTGCGACTTTCTCGGGCCTACAATGAGCAGTTCTTC.

This clonotype is a singleton in its sample. The chain has TRBV7-8 and TRBJ1-6; 7 nucleotides agree with TRBD1. Looked up from germline, CDR1 is SGHVS and CDR2 is FQNEAQ. The CDR3 is made up of 18 amino acids. With 4 bases clipped from V and 7 bases from J, the junction kept 16 bases outside the gene matches. The CDR3 sequence is CASSWGTLDRKSNSPLHF. The CDR3 nucleotides read TGTGCCAGCAGCTGGGGGACCCTGGACAGGAAGAGCAATTCACCCCTCCACTTT. The whole variable domain, filled in from reference TRBV7-8 and TRBJ1-6, reads GAGVSQSPRYKVAKRGQDVALRCDPISGHVSLFWYQQALGQGPEFLTYFQNEAQLDKSGLPSDRFFAERPEGSVSTLKIQRTQQEDSAVYLCASSWGTLDRKSNSPLHFGNGTRLTVT.

V and J are TRBV12-3 or TRBV12-4 and TRBJ2-3, with 8 bases identical to TRBD1. This CDR3 is 15 amino acids long. V dropped 3 bases and J dropped 0; count of bases not matched to a gene: 2. In DNA form, the CDR3 reads TGTGCCAGCAGTTTTCAGGGGGCGAGCACAGATACGCAGTATTTT. It encodes CASSFQGASTDTQYF.

V usage is TRBV5-1 and J usage is TRBJ1-2; TRBD1 matches at 8 bases. Germline assignment: CDR1 SGHRS and CDR2 YFSETQ. This CDR3 is 15 amino acids long. Trimming took 1 base from V and 6 from J; bases not matched to a gene: 8. CDR3 in amino acids: CASSLSAWTGNGYTF. CDR3 coding DNA: TGCGCCAGCAGCTTGTCGGCCTGGACAGGGAATGGCTACACCTTC.

The table lists this clonotype with many counts. The gene calls are TRBV7-2 and TRBJ2-1, with TRBD2 matching 7 bases. Germline-derived CDR1 and CDR2 are SGHTA and FQGNSA. Unmatched junction bases numbered 1, after V lost 0 bases and J lost 5 bases. This CDR3 comprises 14 residues. In DNA form, the CDR3 reads TGTGCCAGCAGCTTAGCGGGGGGGGACAATGAGCAGTTCTTC. This translates into CASSLAGGDNEQFF.

The V and J genes are TRBV14 and TRBJ2-3; TRBD2 matches 7 bases. Germline V lookup: CDR1 SGHDN, CDR2 FVKESK. This CDR3 spans 17 amino acids. V trimming: 0 bases; J trimming: 4 bases; junction bases outside the gene matches: 10. DNA of the CDR3: TGTGCCAGCAGCCAAGATGCCAGAGCGGGGCGGTCAGATACGCAGTATTTT. Amino acid sequence: CASSQDARAGRSDTQYF.

The chain employs TRBV6-5 and TRBJ1-1, with D maybe TRBD1 (6 bases). The CDR3 runs 14 residues. Deletions cut 6 bases from V and 5 bases from J, with 16 bases between. Germline V lookup: CDR1 MNHEY, CDR2 SVGAGI. Here the CDR3 DNA reads TGTGCCAGCAGCAAAACAGGGAAGGGGACTGAAGCTTTCTTT. This codes for CASSKTGKGTEAFF.

This clonotype was detected only once. The chain uses TRBV7-3 and TRBJ2-1; 10 positions agree with TRBD2. This CDR3 is built from 15 residues. V was clipped by 5 bases and J by 3 bases; unmatched bases: 4. CDR1 is SGHTA, CDR2 FQGTGA, per germline. The DNA of the CDR3 is TGTGCCAGCAGCGAAACTAGCGGGGTCTACAATGAGCAGTTCTTC. Its protein is CASSETSGVYNEQFF.

The V and J genes are TRBV20-1 and TRBJ2-7, with a possible D match to TRBD2 (5 bases). Germline lookup yields CDR1 DFQATT and CDR2 SNEGSKA (reference sequence). Trimming took 2 bases from V and 3 from J, leaving 11 bases between them. This CDR3 has 13 amino acids. The CDR3 nucleotides are TGCAGTGCTAGAAAGCTAGCCAGCTACGAGCAGTACTTC. It codes for CSARKLASYEQYF.

This clonotype has only a few counts. The rearrangement joins TRBV7-2 to TRBJ2-7; D is uncertain. This CDR3 is built from 13 residues. V was clipped by 8 bases and J by 4 bases, with 15 bases between them. Germline lookup yields CDR1 SGHTA and CDR2 FQGNSA. The DNA for the CDR3 is TGTGCCAGCTCGAGACGTTTTTTATACGAGCAGTACTTC. Translated, it gives CASSRRFLYEQYF.

V gene TRBV4-3 combines with J gene TRBJ2-2; D not certain. V lost 4 bases and J lost 3, with 15 bases in between. Germline V gene data show CDR1 as LGHNA and CDR2 as YSLEER. The CDR3 consists of 16 residues. CDR3 DNA sequence: TGCGCCAGCAGCCCGTCACATCGGGCGGACACCGGGGAGCTGTTTTTT. Translated, it gives CASSPSHRADTGELFF.

The rearrangement joins TRBV5-1 to TRBJ1-2, with a weak D call TRBD1 (6 bases). V lost 0 bases and J 6 bases, leaving 18 bases between the germline ends. Germline V gives CDR1 SGHRS, CDR2 YFSETQ. The length of the CDR3 is 16 residues. The DNA of the CDR3 is TGCGCCAGCAGCTTGGGGACCCCCAGGGGTTCAAATGGCTACACCTTC. Protein product: CASSLGTPRGSNGYTF.

V usage is TRBV3-1 and J usage is TRBJ2-5, with 8 positions matching TRBD2. The V gene end was trimmed by 0 bases and the J gene end by 3 bases; junction bases not matched to a gene: 3. The CDR3 has 15 amino acids. Germline V CDR1 and CDR2: LGHDT, YNNKEL (reference sequence). CDR3 amino acids: CASSQDSAGEETQYF. The CDR3 DNA follows: TGTGCCAGCAGCCAAGATTCAGCGGGGGAAGAGACCCAGTACTTC.

This sequence joins TRBV27 and TRBJ2-1; 8 bases fit TRBD1. Germline V gives CDR1 MNHEY, CDR2 SMNVEV (reference sequence). This CDR3 spans 17 amino acids. V shed 5 bases, J shed 4 bases, and the junction held 13 bases outside the gene matches. CDR3 loop: CASSKPRQGLPYNEQFF. As DNA, the CDR3 is TGTGCCAGCAGTAAACCGCGACAGGGGTTACCTTACAATGAGCAGTTCTTC.

J is TRBJ1-2 and V is TRBV13; D is uncertain. Germline values: CDR1 PRHDT, CDR2 FYEKMQ (reference sequence). The CDR3 sequence is 12 residues long. V lost 5 bases, J lost 7 bases, and 11 bases lay in between. Here the CDR3 DNA reads TGTGCCAGCAGCGGTGGACCTGGTGGCTACACCTTC. Translating gives CASSGGPGGYTF.

As to this clonotype: As the CDR3 is not closed by the conserved phenylalanine or tryptophan, this likely results from a read error. The chain is built from TRBV6-6 and TRBJ2-5; D unresolved. V was cut by 7 bases and J by 2 bases, with 11 bases left in between. The CDR3 has 13 amino acids. CDR1 and CDR2 from the germline V gene are MNHNY and SVGAGI (reference sequence). The CDR3 nucleotides are TGTGCCAGCAATCGGAACAGACAAGAGACCCAGTACTTA. Protein product: CASNRNRQETQYL.

The chain couples TRBV2 to TRBJ2-2, with D uncertain. The CDR3 totals 13 residues. Germline CDR1 reads SNHLY; CDR2 reads FYNNEI. With 8 bases removed from V and 1 base from J, the gap between germline ends came to 8 bases. The CDR3 nucleotides read TGTGCCAGCCTCCCGAAGAACACCGGGGAGCTGTTTTTT. Encoded protein: CASLPKNTGELFF.

The chain combines TRBV12-3 or TRBV12-4 with TRBJ2-7, with TRBD1 identical over 9 bases. V shed 7 bases, J shed 2 bases, and the junction held 6 bases outside the gene matches. There are 14 residues in the CDR3. The CDR3 loop reads CASTKGDRAYEQYF. DNA of the CDR3: TGTGCCAGCACAAAAGGGGACAGGGCCTACGAGCAGTACTTC.

The CDR3 nucleotides read TGTGCCAGCAGTTACTCCGTGACAGGGAGGGAGACCCAGTACTTC. This gives the protein CASSYSVTGRETQYF. The chain has TRBV6-5 and TRBJ2-5; tentatively, D is TRBD1 (7 bases). CDR1 is MNHEY and CDR2 is SVGAGI in the germline V gene. Trimming removed 0 bases from V and 5 bases from J, with 13 bases in between. This CDR3 region has 15 residues.

The chain joins TRBV4-2 to TRBJ1-4; no reliable D call. In germline, CDR1 is LGHNA, CDR2 YNFKEQ. CDR3 length equals 18 residues. Trimming took off 4 bases at V and 4 bases at J, with 22 bases between the two ends. The CDR3 coding sequence is TGTGCCAGCAGCCGGGTAGGCGGACGTTTGTCAAGTAATGAAAAACTGTTTTTT. This gives the protein CASSRVGGRLSSNEKLFF.

Only a few counts were recorded for this clonotype. The chain couples TRBV29-1 to TRBJ1-5; 11 nucleotides match TRBD1. The germline gives CDR1 SQVTM, CDR2 ANQGSEA. J lost 0 bases, V lost 7 bases, and 5 bases had no gene match. This CDR3 is 15 amino acids long. CDR3 residues: CSASGTGGSNQPQHF. DNA for the CDR3: TGCAGCGCCTCCGGGACAGGGGGTAGCAATCAGCCCCAGCATTTT.

V usage is TRBV11-2 and J usage is TRBJ1-1; D might be TRBD1 (5 bases). Germline-derived CDR1 and CDR2 are SGHAT and FQNNGV. The germline V and J ends were trimmed by 5 bases and 1 base, with 17 bases remaining between them. The length of the CDR3 is 16 residues. CDR3 protein: CASSPRSGRANTEAFF. In DNA form, the CDR3 reads TGTGCCAGCAGCCCGCGCTCGGGACGGGCGAACACTGAAGCTTTCTTT. Supplemented by reference TRBV11-2 and TRBJ1-1, the full variable domain reads EAGVAQSPRYKIIEKRQSVAFWCNPISGHATLYWYQQILGQGPKLLIQFQNNGVVDDSQLPKDRFSAERLKGVDSTLKIQPAKLEDSAVYLCASSPRSGRANTEAFFGQGTRLTVV.

The sample holds a few counts of this clonotype. The chain employs TRBV11-1 and TRBJ2-3, with 10 bases that match TRBD2. J was trimmed by 5 bases and V by 1 base; bases with no gene match: 6. CDR3 size: 16 residues. The germline V gene has CDR1 SGHAT and CDR2 FQDESV (reference sequence). Written as DNA, the CDR3 is TGTGCCAGCAGCTTAGGCTCTAGCGGGGGCCAAGATACGCAGTATTTT. Its translation is CASSLGSSGGQDTQYF.

This rearrangement joins TRBV5-5 to TRBJ2-4, with D possibly being TRBD1 (5 bases). The end of the DNA fits TRBJ2-7 better, so the J call may be wrong. Per the germline V gene, CDR1 is SGHKS and CDR2 is YYEKEE (reference sequence). The CDR3 sequence is 14 residues long. CDR3 coding DNA: TGTGCCAGCATCGCGACAGAGTCCTCCTACGAGCAGTACTTC. Amino acid sequence: CASIATESSYEQYF.